This T cell receptor (beta chain) was sequenced for a study of cytotoxic CD8 clonotypes in ibrutinib-treated CLL. CDR3 length equals 11 residues. V lost 4 bases, J lost 6 bases, and 6 bases lay in between. CDR1 SEHNR and CDR2 FQNEAQ come from the germline V gene (reference sequence). Sequencing used immunoSEQ multiplex PCR; TCRdb keeps in-frame clones, though not all of them. The data contain 250,000 or so clones, 60% to 75% of them seen just once; the ten biggest clones take up 15% to 19%. This TCR was sampled from a human donor with chronic lymphocytic leukemia. Source: PBMCs, taken after 24 months of ibrutinib treatment. The rearrangement uses TRBV7-9 and TRBJ1-1; unclear D gene. The CDR3 bases are TGTGCCAGCAGCTCCTCTTCTGAAGCTTTCTTT. Protein product: CASSSSSEAFF.